A single sample gave rise to the 26 T cell receptor beta chains below, sequenced in a study of CD8+ T cells in alopecia areata. This sample's treatment: oral pan-JAK inhibitor, 5-10 mg twice daily. After isolation, RNA underwent reverse transcription to generate cDNA as the sequencing template. TCRdb keeps only in-frame clones here, not all; method: immunoSEQ multiplex PCR. The table has roughly 200,000 clones, roughly 50% seen once; the top ten hold 10% to 13%. Here the sequenced sample was CD8+ T cells sorted from blood, taken at week 24, from a patient treated with tofacitinib. The receptor source for this set is a human donor with alopecia areata.

The V call is TRBV7-9, the J call TRBJ2-2; unclear D gene. Trimming cost V 3 bases and J 0 bases, with 5 bases left between them. The CDR3 extends over 14 amino acids. From germline, CDR1 is SEHNR and CDR2 FQNEAQ (reference sequence). CDR3 DNA sequence: TGTGCCAGCAGCTTTCTTTCGAACACCGGGGAGCTGTTTTTT. It codes for CASSFLSNTGELFF.

The sample holds a few counts of this clone. This sample also contains other DNA sequences that code for the same CDR3. The chain carries TRBV30 and TRBJ2-7, with 9 bases lining up with TRBD1. This CDR3 is 13 amino acids long. V lost 5 bases and J lost 4; bases outside the gene matches: 6. Germline values: CDR1 GTSNPN, CDR2 SVGIG (reference sequence). The CDR3 reads CAWGTGTSYEQYF. For the CDR3, the DNA is TGTGCCTGGGGGACAGGGACCTCGTACGAGCAGTACTTC.

The chain couples TRBV4-3 to TRBJ1-1; D call uncertain. The germline CDR1 and CDR2 sequences are LGHNA and YSLEER. CDR3 length: 13 residues. V shed 0 bases and J shed 3 bases, with 5 bases lying between them. The CDR3 DNA is TGCGCCAGCAGCCAAGATTTGGACACTGAAGCTTTCTTT. It specifies CASSQDLDTEAFF.

The genes are TRBV5-1 and TRBJ1-5, with D tentatively TRBD1 (5 bases). With 3 bases removed from V and 4 bases from J, the gap between germline ends came to 14 bases. The CDR3 totals 15 residues. Germline CDR1 is SGHRS and CDR2 is YFSETQ. The CDR3 here is CASSSEQGRNQPQHF. CDR3 nucleotides: TGCGCCAGCAGCTCGGAGCAGGGCCGAAATCAGCCCCAGCATTTT.

The rearrangement joins TRBV4-1 to TRBJ1-2; D is uncertain. This CDR3 is built from 13 residues. V was trimmed by 0 bases and J by 6 bases, leaving 8 bases between them. Germline V CDR1 and CDR2: MGHRA, YSYEKL. CDR3 amino acids: CASSQDRPDGYTF. For the CDR3, the DNA is TGCGCCAGCAGCCAAGATAGGCCCGATGGCTACACCTTC.

The CDR3 reads CASSLASGGNTEAFF. The CDR3 bases are TGCGCCAGCAGCTTGGCTTCAGGGGGGAACACTGAAGCTTTCTTT. The chain employs TRBV5-1 and TRBJ1-1; 7 bases are shared with TRBD1. The V segment lost 0 bases and the J segment 1 base; nucleotides outside the gene matches: 3. The CDR3 runs 15 residues. CDR1 and CDR2 (germline): SGHRS, YFSETQ.

This sequence joins TRBV30 and TRBJ1-1, with D hard to call. V dropped 3 bases and J dropped 5 bases, with 10 bases sitting between them. The length of the CDR3 is 12 residues. The germline gives CDR1 GTSNPN, CDR2 SVGIG (reference sequence). CDR3: CAWSKVQTEAFF. The CDR3 DNA reads as TGTGCCTGGAGCAAGGTGCAGACTGAAGCTTTCTTT.

V gene TRBV27 combines with J gene TRBJ1-1; D may be TRBD1 (5 bases). The germline V and J ends were trimmed by 2 bases and 1 base, with 8 bases remaining between them. Germline values: CDR1 MNHEY, CDR2 SMNVEV (reference sequence). The CDR3 totals 14 residues. For the CDR3, the DNA is TGTGCCAGCAGTTTAGACAGTACGAACACTGAAGCTTTCTTT. Protein: CASSLDSTNTEAFF.

This clone has just a few counts. The gene calls are TRBV6-6 and TRBJ1-1; D gene uncertain. This CDR3 is 13 amino acids long. With 6 bases removed from V and 0 bases from J, the gap between germline ends came to 8 bases. The germline V gene has CDR1 MNHNY and CDR2 SVGAGI (reference sequence). The CDR3 bases are TGTGCCAGCAGGGCCAGACTGAACACTGAAGCTTTCTTT. It translates to CASRARLNTEAFF.

The V gene is TRBV2, the J gene TRBJ1-5; D gene ambiguous. The V end was cut by 6 bases, the J end by 0 bases, with 18 bases between. Germline V gene sequence: CDR1 SNHLY, CDR2 FYNNEI. The CDR3 loop spans 17 amino acids. As DNA, the CDR3 is TGTGCCAGCAGCGGACCTAGCCAGGAATATAGCAATCAGCCCCAGCATTTT. Its protein is CASSGPSQEYSNQPQHF.

The CDR3, as DNA: TGTGCCAGCCGCCAGGGAGGATCACCCCTCCACTTT. Its protein is CASRQGGSPLHF. The rearrangement uses TRBV7-9 and TRBJ1-6; weak D call: TRBD1 (5 bases). The germline gives CDR1 SEHNR, CDR2 FQNEAQ (reference sequence). This CDR3 is 12 amino acids long. V lost 8 bases and J lost 10, with 12 bases in between.

Only one count was recorded for this clone. This chain links TRBV30 with TRBJ2-1; D remains unclear. CDR3 length equals 11 residues. The V end lost 0 bases, the J end lost 5 bases, and 2 bases lay between the germline ends. CDR1 is GTSNPN, CDR2 SVGIG, per germline (reference sequence). The CDR3 DNA reads TGTGCCTGGAGTGTCGACAATGAGCAGTTCTTC. Residues: CAWSVDNEQFF.

This clone has only a few counts. This chain links TRBV7-2 with TRBJ1-2; D is ambiguous. The CDR3 has 12 residues. Trimming took off 5 bases at V and 2 bases at J, with 6 bases between the two ends. Germline CDR1 and CDR2: SGHTA and FQGNSA. The DNA of the CDR3 is TGTGCCAGCAGCACCCCAAACTATGGCTACACCTTC. Encoded protein: CASSTPNYGYTF.

The J gene is TRBJ1-1, the V gene TRBV6-6, with unresolved D. The germline V gene has CDR1 MNHNY and CDR2 SVGAGI (reference sequence). V dropped 0 bases and J dropped 3 bases, with 5 bases sitting between them. This CDR3 contains 13 residues. CDR3 residues: CASSYSRDTEAFF. The CDR3 DNA reads TGTGCCAGCAGTTACTCGCGGGACACTGAAGCTTTCTTT.

V is TRBV7-2 and J is TRBJ1-5; no clear D. Germline V gene data show CDR1 as SGHTA and CDR2 as FQGNSA. This CDR3 region has 14 residues. V lost 1 base to trimming and J lost 11 bases, with 15 bases between them. For the CDR3, the DNA is TGTGCCAGCAGCTTAGGTGAGGGCCCGAGGGCCCAGCATTTT. It encodes CASSLGEGPRAQHF.

CDR3 DNA sequence: TGCGCCAGCAGCCCACATCCCAACCCGAGTGGAGGAAACTATGGCTACACCTTC. Protein: CASSPHPNPSGGNYGYTF. This rearrangement joins TRBV4-1 to TRBJ1-2; unclear D gene. CDR3 length: 18 amino acids. Trimming left V 4 bases short and J 2 bases short, with 23 bases between. Per the germline V gene, CDR1 is MGHRA and CDR2 is YSYEKL.

This clone was detected only a few times. The V call is TRBV4-3, the J call TRBJ2-7; 8 bases align to TRBD2. The CDR3 has 15 residues. V dropped 0 bases and J dropped 3; count of bases not matched to a gene: 4. Germline loops: CDR1 LGHNA, CDR2 YSLEER. The CDR3 DNA reads TGCGCCAGCAGCCAAGATACTAGCGGAGACTACGAGCAGTACTTC. The encoded protein is CASSQDTSGDYEQYF.

This clone was counted only a few times. The rearrangement joins TRBV29-1 to TRBJ1-2; D gene uncertain. This CDR3 is built from 12 residues. The ends were cut back, 5 bases at V and 4 bases at J, with 11 bases in the middle. CDR1 is SQVTM, CDR2 ANQGSEA, per germline. CDR3 nucleotide sequence: TGCAGCGTTTCCAAACAGCCCTATGGCTACACCTTC. Protein product: CSVSKQPYGYTF.

The chain links TRBV27 to TRBJ1-2; 9 bases are shared with TRBD1. The V segment lost 6 bases and the J segment 7 bases; nucleotides outside the gene matches: 18. The CDR3 spans 17 residues. CDR1 and CDR2 from the germline V gene are MNHEY and SMNVEV (reference sequence). CDR3 sequence reads: CASSTKDRGRFVSGYTF. The CDR3, as DNA: TGTGCCAGCAGCACCAAGGACAGGGGAAGGTTTGTTTCTGGCTACACCTTC.

The chain employs TRBV6-5 and TRBJ2-7, with D possibly being TRBD1 (5 bases). The CDR3 is 14 amino acids. Deletions cut 2 bases from V and 2 bases from J, with 10 bases between. Germline CDR1 is MNHEY and CDR2 is SVGAGI. CDR3 sequence: CASSYTQGTYEQYF. CDR3 sequence (DNA): TGTGCCAGCAGTTACACTCAGGGAACCTACGAGCAGTACTTC.

This chain joins TRBV6-5 and TRBJ1-6, with no clear D. Trimming cost V 0 bases and J 9 bases, with 12 bases left between them. The CDR3 length is 15 residues. Germline CDR1 and CDR2: MNHEY and SVGAGI. The CDR3 is CASSYSKSGSSPLHF. The CDR3 DNA sequence: TGTGCCAGCAGTTACTCGAAGTCGGGGTCTTCACCCCTCCACTTT.

This clone was detected a few times. The CDR3 reads CASSQDQGVVDTEAFF. CDR3 nucleotide sequence: TGCGCCAGCAGCCAAGATCAGGGGGTAGTGGACACTGAAGCTTTCTTT. V usage is TRBV4-3 and J usage is TRBJ1-1; 7 bases are shared with TRBD1. The junction had 7 bases not matched to a gene; V was cut back by 0 bases and J by 3 bases. Per the germline V gene, CDR1 is LGHNA and CDR2 is YSLEER. The CDR3 runs 16 residues.

This clone occurred a few times. The J gene is TRBJ2-1, the V gene TRBV29-1, with D possibly being TRBD2 (6 bases). Germline loops: CDR1 SQVTM, CDR2 ANQGSEA. The CDR3 sequence is 15 residues long. Between the trimmed V and J ends, which lost 7 bases and 4 bases, there was a span of 20 bases. The CDR3 DNA reads TGCAGCGGGAGGGGTGGGGACCGAGATTACAATGAGCAGTTCTTC. Translating it yields CSGRGGDRDYNEQFF.

The table lists this clone with a count of one. The J gene is TRBJ2-3, the V gene TRBV20-1, with D unresolved. Trimming removed 6 bases at V and 6 bases at J, with 7 bases between. CDR1 and CDR2 from the germline V gene are DFQATT and SNEGSKA (reference sequence). The CDR3 runs 10 residues. The CDR3 is CSAYLDTQYF. In DNA, the CDR3 is TGCAGTGCGTATCTGGATACGCAGTATTTT.

V gene TRBV7-2 combines with J gene TRBJ1-2; maybe TRBD1 (6 bases). The CDR3 covers 15 residues. The germline V and J ends were trimmed by 3 bases and 4 bases, with 15 bases remaining between them. Germline V gene lookup returns CDR1 SGHTA and CDR2 FQGNSA. The CDR3, as DNA: TGTGCCAGCAGCTTCGAACAGGGACCTGGCTATGGCTACACCTTC. Translation gives CASSFEQGPGYGYTF.

The chain uses TRBV13 and TRBJ1-1; 7 nucleotides align to TRBD1. J gave up 0 bases and V 1 base, and 2 bases lay outside the gene matches. This CDR3 spans 15 amino acids. From germline, CDR1 is PRHDT and CDR2 FYEKMQ (reference sequence). The DNA of the CDR3 is TGTGCCAGCAGCTTAGAGGGGGCGATGAACACTGAAGCTTTCTTT. Translated, it gives CASSLEGAMNTEAFF.